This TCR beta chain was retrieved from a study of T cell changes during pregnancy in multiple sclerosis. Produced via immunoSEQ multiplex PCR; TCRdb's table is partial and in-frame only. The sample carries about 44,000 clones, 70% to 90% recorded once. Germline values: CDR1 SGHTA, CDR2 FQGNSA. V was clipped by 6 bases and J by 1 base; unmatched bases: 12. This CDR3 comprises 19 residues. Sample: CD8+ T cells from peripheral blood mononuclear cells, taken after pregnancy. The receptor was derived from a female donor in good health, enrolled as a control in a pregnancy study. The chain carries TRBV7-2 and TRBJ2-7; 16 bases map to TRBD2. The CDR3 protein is CASSLGTSGGALISYEQYF. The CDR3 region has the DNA TGTGCCAGCAGTTTGGGGACTAGCGGGGGGGCTCTAATTTCCTACGAGCAGTACTTC.